Following are 17 T cell receptor beta chains from one sample sequenced in a study of identical twins. Via MiXCR, TCRdb re-called the 5' RACE reads, giving one row per CDR3 protein. Of some 500,000 distinct CDR3 sequences detected, over 11% appear once; the ten largest clones hold more than 0.8%. The same sample was also studied in work on yellow fever vaccine responses in identical twins.

Source material: CD4+ T cells sorted from blood. These receptors were obtained from a woman between 18 and 29 years old in good health.

This clonotype was seen more than once but under ten times. This chain's CDR3 is CAISESRVGANVLTF. CDR3 bases: TGTGCCATCAGTGAGTCGAGGGTTGGGGCCAACGTCCTGACTTTC. The chain combines TRBV10-3 with TRBJ2-6; maybe TRBD2 (5 bases). The CDR3 has 15 amino acids. Germline CDR1 ENHRY, CDR2 SYGVKD. V lost 0 bases and J 3 bases, leaving 6 bases between the germline ends.

The sample holds a few counts of this clonotype. The gene calls are TRBV20-1 and TRBJ2-3; tentatively, D is TRBD1 (6 bases). This CDR3 contains 14 residues. Germline loops: CDR1 DFQATT, CDR2 SNEGSKA (reference sequence). The V and J ends lost 7 bases and 6 bases respectively, with 20 bases between them. CDR3 DNA sequence: TGCAGTGGAACCCAAACAGGGTCGGTGGATACGCAGTATTTT. Protein product: CSGTQTGSVDTQYF.

In its sample, this clonotype was seen a few times. The chain uses TRBV5-6 and TRBJ1-1; D not resolved. Germline V lookup: CDR1 SGHDT, CDR2 YYEEEE. This CDR3 region has 15 residues. The V gene lost 6 bases and the J gene lost 1 base, with 16 bases spanning the gap. CDR3 protein: CASTFRRLKNTEAFF. CDR3 sequence (DNA): TGTGCCAGCACCTTCCGCAGGCTGAAGAACACTGAAGCTTTCTTT.

A few counts support this clonotype. The gene calls are TRBV7-2 and TRBJ2-5; D not certain. The germline gives CDR1 SGHTA, CDR2 FQGNSA. The CDR3 is made up of 15 amino acids. V dropped 2 bases and J dropped 5 bases, with 15 bases sitting between them. CDR3 sequence reads: CASSLRPARDETQYF. The DNA for the CDR3 is TGTGCCAGCAGCTTAAGGCCAGCGAGAGATGAGACCCAGTACTTC.

The table lists this clonotype with a few counts. The chain employs TRBV20-1 and TRBJ2-2, with a weak D call TRBD1 (5 bases). V was pared by 5 bases and J by 4 bases, with 8 bases between. This CDR3 has 12 amino acids. Looked up from germline, CDR1 is DFQATT and CDR2 is SNEGSKA (reference sequence). The CDR3 sequence: CSAPGITGELFF. The CDR3, as DNA: TGCAGTGCTCCAGGGATCACCGGGGAGCTGTTTTTT.

This chain links TRBV3-1 with TRBJ1-6, with 10 bases lining up with TRBD1. The germline V gene encodes CDR1 LGHDT and CDR2 YNNKEL (reference sequence). This CDR3 contains 14 residues. Unmatched junction bases numbered 8, after V lost 4 bases and J lost 14 bases. The CDR3 is CASSPPGQGTALHF. The CDR3 DNA reads as TGTGCCAGCAGCCCCCCGGGACAGGGGACGGCCCTCCACTTT.

The CDR3: CSASPLATTDTQYF. CDR3 in DNA: TGCAGTGCTAGTCCTTTAGCTACCACAGATACGCAGTATTTT. The chain is built from TRBV20-1 and TRBJ2-3; D not resolved. Trimming stripped 3 bases from V and 2 bases from J, with 12 bases between. CDR1 is DFQATT, CDR2 SNEGSKA, per germline (reference sequence). CDR3 length equals 14 residues.

The sample holds many counts of this clonotype. The V and J genes are TRBV29-1 and TRBJ1-1; D possibly corresponds to TRBD1 (5 bases). The V gene's germline CDR1 is SQVTM and CDR2 ANQGSEA. This CDR3 is 15 amino acids long. Trimming pared 5 bases from V and 2 bases from J, leaving 18 bases between. This CDR3 reads CSVNKGLNLNTEAFF. In DNA form, the CDR3 reads TGCAGCGTTAATAAGGGACTCAATCTAAACACTGAAGCTTTCTTT.

The chain links TRBV29-1 to TRBJ1-5; 7 bases are shared with TRBD1. In germline, CDR1 is SQVTM, CDR2 ANQGSEA. The CDR3 runs 13 residues. The trim removed 2 bases at V and 6 bases at J, leaving 4 bases unmatched. CDR3 coding DNA: TGCAGCGTTGAACAGGGGGTAGGTCAGCCCCAGCATTTT. Its protein is CSVEQGVGQPQHF.

The chain links TRBV5-4 to TRBJ2-7; TRBD1 might be the D (6 bases). This CDR3 is 14 amino acids long. Trimming took 4 bases from V and 3 from J, leaving 14 bases between them. Germline loops: CDR1 SGHNT, CDR2 YYREEE (reference sequence). The CDR3 loop is CASSPLQGGYEQYF. The CDR3 DNA follows: TGTGCCAGCAGCCCCTTACAGGGTGGCTACGAGCAGTACTTC.

V gene TRBV7-2 combines with J gene TRBJ2-1; D gene ambiguous. The V gene's germline CDR1 is SGHTA and CDR2 FQGNSA. Trimming removed 3 bases at V and 8 bases at J, with 5 bases between. This CDR3 has 11 residues. CDR3 bases: TGTGCCAGCAGCTTCAAGGATGAGCAGTTCTTC. This encodes CASSFKDEQFF.

The rearrangement links TRBV5-1 to TRBJ2-5; D gene unclear. V lost 4 bases and J 2 bases, leaving 18 bases between the germline ends. Germline V lookup: CDR1 SGHRS, CDR2 YFSETQ. The CDR3 is made up of 16 amino acids. The chain's CDR3 is CASSPSGVLEQETQYF. The CDR3 region has the DNA TGCGCCAGCAGCCCCTCGGGCGTTTTGGAGCAAGAGACCCAGTACTTC.

This clonotype has ten or more counts. The CDR3 loop is CASSVAGELFF. The CDR3 DNA follows: TGTGCCAGCAGCGTAGCTGGGGAGCTGTTTTTT. The rearrangement uses TRBV9 and TRBJ2-2, with no clear D. The CDR3 sequence is 11 residues long. Trimming pared 0 bases from V and 8 bases from J, leaving 2 bases between. The germline V gene has CDR1 SGDLS and CDR2 YYNGEE.

The chain couples TRBV12-3 or TRBV12-4 to TRBJ2-3, with D perhaps TRBD2 (7 bases). Trimming pared 5 bases from V and 2 bases from J, leaving 23 bases between. The CDR3 covers 18 residues. CDR3: CASSAPGGGYPLTDTQYF. CDR3 bases: TGTGCCAGCAGTGCCCCGGGCGGGGGCTATCCCCTCACAGATACGCAGTATTTT.

In DNA form, the CDR3 reads TGTGCCAGCAGTGAATGGGGGCGTAACACCGGGGAGCTGTTTTTT. Its translation: CASSEWGRNTGELFF. The chain uses TRBV25-1 and TRBJ2-2; TRBD1 is a possible D gene (6 bases). This CDR3 contains 15 residues. Trimming removed 1 base at V and 2 bases at J, with 8 bases between. Germline values: CDR1 MGHDK, CDR2 SYGVNS. Looking up the rest from reference TRBV25-1 and TRBJ2-2 gives the full variable domain: EADIYQTPRYLVIGTGKKITLECSQTMGHDKMYWYQQDPGMELHLIHYSYGVNSTEKGDLSSESTVSRIRTEHFPLTLESARPSHTSQYLCASSEWGRNTGELFFGEGSRLTVL.

In its sample, this clonotype was seen once. The rearrangement uses TRBV7-8 and TRBJ2-5; the match to TRBD1 covers 7 bases. This CDR3 is built from 17 residues. Germline assignment: CDR1 SGHVS and CDR2 FQNEAQ. Trimming at V came to 5 bases and at J to 2 bases, leaving 14 bases not matched to a gene. For the CDR3, the DNA is TGTGCCAGCAGCCCGACAGGGCTGCGCCCCCTTCAAGAGACCCAGTACTTC. Its protein is CASSPTGLRPLQETQYF.

The gene calls are TRBV7-2 and TRBJ2-6, with a possible D match to TRBD2 (5 bases). V was clipped by 5 bases and J by 3 bases, with 26 bases between them. This CDR3 is built from 20 residues. Germline CDR1 and CDR2: SGHTA and FQGNSA. CDR3 loop: CASSNRFGGGRSGGANVLTF. In DNA, the CDR3 is TGTGCCAGCAGCAACCGTTTCGGAGGTGGCAGGTCGGGTGGGGCCAACGTCCTGACTTTC.